This T cell receptor (beta chain) comes out of a study of T cells and Merkel cell carcinoma outcomes. Trimming pared 7 bases from V and 8 bases from J, leaving 12 bases between. Germline V lookup: CDR1 MNHEY, CDR2 SVGAGI. The length of the CDR3 is 12 residues. Data came from immunoSEQ multiplex PCR; TCRdb stores just in-frame clones and leaves some out. The data hold roughly 15,000 clones, with 80% to 95% observed a single time. On this clone itself: The target antigen is unknown.

General study points: Repertoire plus T-cell density reportedly predicted Merkel cell carcinoma outcomes.

Input material: tumor tissue from Merkel cell carcinoma. The receptor comes from a human donor with Merkel cell carcinoma. The rearrangement uses TRBV6-5 and TRBJ2-1; D call uncertain. In nucleotides, the CDR3 is TGTGCCAGCATCAGCGTTTTAGATGAGCAGTTCTTC. Its protein product is CASISVLDEQFF.